These 19 T cell receptor beta chains were sequenced from one sample in a study of molecular identifiers for immune sequencing clone quantification. One entry per CDR3 protein, called by TCRdb with MiXCR from the PCR reads. The repertoire holds roughly 93,000 distinct CDR3 sequences, around a quarter seen once, with 0.78% in the top ten. Material for sequencing was naive CD8+ T cells from blood, with Jurkat cell RNA spiked in. Subset indicated: FACS-sorted CD8+CD4-CCR7+CD45RA+ naive T cells. These receptors came from a human donor in good health. Some libraries in this study had Jurkat cell RNA spiked in.

This clonotype has a count of ten or more. The chain combines TRBV4-3 with TRBJ2-7; possible D gene TRBD1, 6 bases. The germline V gene encodes CDR1 LGHNA and CDR2 YSLEER. Deletions cut 0 bases from V and 4 bases from J, with 13 bases between. The CDR3 runs 15 residues. CDR3 in amino acids: CASSQERGRGYEQYF. CDR3 sequence (DNA): TGCGCCAGCAGCCAAGAGAGGGGAAGGGGGTACGAGCAGTACTTC.

There are many counts of this clonotype. The rearrangement joins TRBV7-2 to TRBJ2-1; the D is unclear. Trimming took 2 bases from V and 0 from J, leaving 2 bases between them. Germline V gene lookup returns CDR1 SGHTA and CDR2 FQGNSA. The CDR3 extends over 13 amino acids. The CDR3 DNA reads as TGTGCCAGCAGCTTAATCTCCTACAATGAGCAGTTCTTC. Translation gives CASSLISYNEQFF.

This clonotype has at least ten counts. The V and J genes are TRBV7-8 and TRBJ2-3, with 8 bases that match TRBD2. This CDR3 contains 16 residues. The V gene's germline CDR1 is SGHVS and CDR2 FQNEAQ. J lost 2 bases, V lost 5 bases, and 9 bases had no gene match. In DNA, the CDR3 is TGTGCCAGCAGCCCCTCCCTAGCGGGTCACACAGATACGCAGTATTTT. Translating it yields CASSPSLAGHTDTQYF.

On this clonotype: A single base separates this from a much larger clone, so it may be a read error. Without the conserved terminal phenylalanine or tryptophan, this CDR3 likely stems from a read error. The rearrangement joins TRBV7-9 to TRBJ2-3; D not certain. Trimming cost V 4 bases and J 4 bases, with 6 bases left between them. Germline V gene data show CDR1 as SEHNR and CDR2 as FQNEAQ (reference sequence). The CDR3 contains 12 residues. CDR3 amino acids: CASSSPADTQYS. The CDR3 DNA reads TGTGCCAGCAGCTCCCCGGCAGATACGCAGTATTCT.

The V call is TRBV15, the J call TRBJ2-2; TRBD2 matches 7 bases. CDR1 and CDR2 from the germline V gene are LNHNV and YYDKDF (reference sequence). CDR3 length equals 19 residues. V dropped 3 bases and J dropped 3; count of bases not matched to a gene: 16. CDR3: CATSSTFTREGRDTGELFF. Here the CDR3 DNA reads TGTGCCACCAGCAGCACCTTCACGAGGGAGGGCCGCGACACCGGGGAGCTGTTTTTT.

This clonotype was recorded a few times. The chain links TRBV18 to TRBJ2-5; D gene ambiguous. Trimming took 7 bases from V and 3 from J, leaving 21 bases between them. The germline gives CDR1 KGHSH, CDR2 LQKENI. The CDR3 runs 16 residues. The CDR3 region is CASFLPSRFPEETQYF. DNA of the CDR3: TGTGCCAGCTTCCTCCCATCACGGTTTCCCGAAGAGACCCAGTACTTC.

This clonotype was detected ten times or more. V gene TRBV4-1 combines with J gene TRBJ2-7, with 8 bases lining up with TRBD1. The CDR3 consists of 12 residues. The germline CDR1 and CDR2 sequences are MGHRA and YSYEKL. Trimming at V came to 3 bases and at J to 9 bases, leaving 4 bases not matched to a gene. The CDR3 sequence is CASSHNTGGQYF. CDR3 DNA sequence: TGCGCCAGCAGCCACAACACAGGGGGGCAGTACTTC.

This clonotype was observed a few times. The chain couples TRBV4-2 to TRBJ2-7, with D unclear. The CDR3 covers 15 residues. Trimming pared 2 bases from V and 6 bases from J, leaving 17 bases between. In germline, CDR1 is LGHNA, CDR2 YNFKEQ. The CDR3 is CASSQTLDEVGEQYF. CDR3 bases: TGTGCCAGCAGCCAAACCTTGGACGAGGTGGGCGAGCAGTACTTC.

This clonotype was detected many times. The rearrangement uses TRBV6-6 and TRBJ2-3; 14 positions agree with TRBD2. The CDR3 has 18 residues. CDR1 and CDR2 (germline): MNHNY, SVGAGI (reference sequence). With V trimmed by 2 bases and J by 3 bases, 7 bases remained unmatched. The CDR3 is CASSYTRTSGGLTDTQYF. CDR3 bases: TGTGCCAGCAGTTACACCCGGACTAGCGGGGGGTTGACAGATACGCAGTATTTT.

With respect to this clonotype: An end of the junction differs from the germline gene, which may be a read error. The chain carries TRBV6-5 and TRBJ2-7, with D possibly matching TRBD2 (5 bases). The germline V gene encodes CDR1 MNHEY and CDR2 SVGAGI. This CDR3 is 13 amino acids long. CDR3 nucleotide sequence: TGTGCCAGCAATTACGGGGTCTCCTACGCGCAGTACTTC. Translated: CASNYGVSYAQYF.

About this clonotype: This sequence may be a read error, since a much larger clone differs from it by one base. The chain couples TRBV6-2 or TRBV6-3 to TRBJ2-3; D unclear. The CDR3 spans 12 residues. Trimming took 4 bases from V and 9 from J, leaving 11 bases between them. CDR1 is MNHEY, CDR2 SVGEGT, per germline. The CDR3 region has the DNA TGTGCCAGCAGTTTGATGCCGGGCACGCAGTATTTT. It is translated as CASSLMPGTQYF.

With regard to this clonotype: A single base separates this from a much larger clone, so it may be a read error. V is TRBV28 and J is TRBJ1-5, with D possibly matching TRBD1 (5 bases). The CDR3 has 18 residues. The V and J ends lost 1 base and 5 bases respectively, with 21 bases between them. Germline CDR1 and CDR2: MDHEN and SYDVKM. CDR3 loop: CASSLLTVEKVIDQPQHF. As DNA, the CDR3 is TGTGCCAGCAGTTTATTGACAGTGGAAAAAGTTATCGATCAGCCCCAGCATTTT.

This clonotype was counted a few times. The chain combines TRBV9 with TRBJ2-5; D ambiguous. V was cut by 4 bases and J by 2 bases, with 12 bases left in between. This CDR3 spans 14 amino acids. CDR1 is SGDLS and CDR2 is YYNGEE in the germline V gene. The CDR3 protein is CASSSPGRQETQYF. The CDR3 bases are TGTGCCAGCAGCTCCCCCGGCAGGCAAGAGACCCAGTACTTC.

Details on this clonotype: It may be a read error: a sequence one base away is much more abundant. V usage is TRBV30 and J usage is TRBJ2-7, with D tentatively TRBD1 (6 bases). The CDR3 length is 14 residues. Germline CDR1 and CDR2: GTSNPN and SVGIG (reference sequence). Trimming stripped 2 bases from V and 8 bases from J, with 19 bases between. This CDR3 reads CAWSPGAGGYKQYF. In nucleotides, the CDR3 is TGTGCCTGGAGTCCAGGGGCAGGAGGATACAAGCAGTACTTC. Full variable domain (missing parts from reference TRBV30 and TRBJ2-7): SQTIHQWPATLVQPVGSPLSLECTVEGTSNPNLYWYRQAAGRGLQLLFYSVGIGQISSEVPQNLSASRPQDRQFILSSKKLLLSDSGFYLCAWSPGAGGYKQYFGPGTRLTVT.

Concerning this clonotype itself: The junction shows a germline mismatch at one end, possibly a read error. This chain joins TRBV27 and TRBJ2-3; perhaps TRBD1 as D (5 bases). Germline V CDR1 and CDR2: MNHEY, SMNVEV (reference sequence). The CDR3 covers 11 residues. The CDR3 here is CASGGTGTQYF. Written as DNA, the CDR3 is TGTGCCAGCGGTGGCACAGGTACGCAGTATTTT.

This clonotype was counted only a few times. The V gene is TRBV14, the J gene TRBJ2-1; D might be TRBD1 or TRBD2, each matching 5 bases. The CDR3 totals 17 residues. V gave up 1 base and J gave up 0 bases, with 13 bases separating them. Germline V gene sequence: CDR1 SGHDN, CDR2 FVKESK. CDR3 loop: CASSQGTAGTSYNEQFF. The CDR3 region has the DNA TGTGCCAGCAGCCAAGGCACGGCAGGGACCTCCTACAATGAGCAGTTCTTC.

Of note for this clonotype: This may stem from a read error, because a much larger clone lies one nucleotide away. The chain links TRBV4-3 to TRBJ1-4; TRBD1 is a possible D gene (6 bases). This CDR3 is built from 15 residues. V lost 8 bases to trimming and J lost 4 bases, with 17 bases between them. The germline V gene encodes CDR1 LGHNA and CDR2 YSLEER. The CDR3 sequence: CASGPTGLVNEKLFF. CDR3 bases: TGCGCCAGCGGGCCCACAGGGCTGGTTAATGAAAAACTGTTTTTT.

This clonotype was detected ten times or more. The chain has TRBV12-3 or TRBV12-4 and TRBJ2-3; D is perhaps TRBD2 (5 bases). The CDR3 is 15 residues long. The V end was cut by 3 bases, the J end by 6 bases, with 16 bases between. The CDR3, as DNA: TGTGCCAGCAGTTTCCCCCGGGCTGGGGAGGATACGCAGTATTTT. Its translation is CASSFPRAGEDTQYF.

Of note for this clonotype: A much larger clone lies one base from this, so it may be a read error. The V and J genes are TRBV6-5 and TRBJ2-7; perhaps TRBD2 as D (5 bases). The CDR3 is made up of 13 amino acids. The V gene's germline CDR1 is MNHEY and CDR2 SVGAGI. V was cut by 0 bases and J by 6 bases, with 9 bases left in between. The CDR3 region has the DNA TGTGCCAGCAGTTACTCTAGGGAGCTCGAGCAGTACTTC. Translating it yields CASSYSRELEQYF.